The 5 T cell receptor beta chains reported below all come from one sample, sequenced in a study of T cell responses to AZD1222 COVID-19 vaccine. Sequencing was performed with immunoSEQ multiplex PCR; in TCRdb, only in-frame clones are kept and a portion is missing. In the table there are 130,000 to 150,000 clones, approximately 90% of which are singletons. Sequenced material: peripheral blood, taken on day 0 of MenACWY control vaccination. These receptors were taken from an adult in good health.

The V call is TRBV11-2, the J call TRBJ2-3, with TRBD2 matching over 9 bases. Germline assignment: CDR1 SGHAT and CDR2 FQNNGV. The CDR3 sequence is 16 residues long. Trimming cost V 5 bases and J 4 bases; bases outside gene matches: 10. CDR3 sequence reads: CASSISGSQGSDTQYF. The CDR3 DNA follows: TGTGCCAGCAGCATTAGCGGGAGTCAAGGGTCAGATACGCAGTATTTT.

V and J are TRBV3-1 (or the pseudogene TRBV3-2) and TRBJ2-2; unclear D gene. The V and J ends lost 4 bases and 8 bases respectively, with 8 bases between them. This CDR3 region has 12 residues. Per the germline V gene, CDR1 is LGHDT and CDR2 is YNNKEL (reference sequence). The CDR3 coding sequence is TGTGCCAGCAGCCCCCTCCCAGGGGAGCTGTTTTTT. Translation gives CASSPLPGELFF.

The genes are TRBV28 and TRBJ1-2; 8 positions match TRBD1. Trimming at V came to 9 bases and at J to 2 bases, leaving 8 bases not matched to a gene. This CDR3 comprises 14 residues. CDR1 is MDHEN and CDR2 is SYDVKM in the germline V gene. Here the CDR3 reads CASQGAPINYGYTF. CDR3 nucleotides: TGTGCCAGTCAGGGGGCTCCGATAAACTATGGCTACACCTTC.

The chain carries TRBV6-6 and TRBJ1-4, with D hard to call. Germline-derived CDR1 and CDR2 are MNHNY and SVGAGI (reference sequence). Trimming cost V 4 bases and J 0 bases, with 6 bases left between them. This CDR3 is built from 14 residues. CDR3 DNA sequence: TGTGCCAGCAGTTTGACTGCAACTAATGAAAAACTGTTTTTT. Protein product: CASSLTATNEKLFF.

The genes are TRBV4-2 and TRBJ2-3; D might be TRBD2 (6 bases). Trimming removed 5 bases from V and 2 bases from J, with 14 bases in between. The CDR3 spans 15 residues. Germline CDR1 is LGHNA and CDR2 is YNFKEQ. CDR3 protein: CASSSASEYTDTQYF. CDR3 in DNA: TGTGCCAGCAGCTCCGCTAGCGAGTACACAGATACGCAGTATTTT.